The clone carrying this T cell receptor (beta chain) was counted a single time. Its antigen is as yet unknown. Sequencing used immunoSEQ multiplex PCR; TCRdb keeps in-frame clones, though not all of them. The table shows some 60,000 clones, with about four fifths occurring only once. Trimming shortened V by 0 bases and J by 0 bases, and 6 bases separated the two germline ends. CDR3 size: 14 residues. Germline CDR1 reads SGHNT; CDR2 reads YYREEE (reference sequence). Time point specified: week 11, during vaccination. Alongside topical imiquimod, each dose of vaccine comprised 300 ug of mutant IDH1 20-mer peptide. The data originate from a study of a mutant IDH1 vaccine in newly diagnosed glioma. Study-level information: The patients received vaccinations eight times, in weeks 1, 3, 5, 7, 11, 15, 19 and 23. Vaccination followed radiotherapy alone by 4-6 weeks, or accompanied temozolomide cycles. Patients under treatment included about 60% males and 37.5% females and had a mean age of approximately 43 years.

The clonotype was recovered from a man aged 25-45 years with glioma. The material sequenced was PBMCs, taken from a glioma patient whose treatment included an IDH1 peptide vaccine. The V and J genes are TRBV5-4 and TRBJ2-5; possible D gene TRBD1, 6 bases. Here the CDR3 DNA reads TGTGCCAGCAGCTTGGCAGGGGACCAAGAGACCCAGTACTTC. It translates to CASSLAGDQETQYF.